This T cell receptor beta chain was retrieved from a study of tumor-infiltrating lymphocytes in primary liver carcinoma (dated by TCRdb to about 2017). Turning to the overall study: Of the five patients, three men and two women aged 30 to 69 years, four had hepatocellular carcinoma and one had combined HCC and intrahepatic cholangiocarcinoma. Each sample produced roughly 3.5 to 7.5 million productive TCRbeta reads, and read depth showed no significant difference between tissue types. The tumors of the five patients were staged as T1-T3 N0M0, with maximum diameters ranging from roughly 4 to 10 cm. A total of roughly 35 specimens from 5 patients went through TCRbeta repertoire sequencing, namely 25 tumor regions, 5 adjacent noncancerous liver tissues and 5 peripheral blood samples. The study combined TCRbeta repertoire sequencing, expression microarrays and whole-exome sequencing across five regions of each liver tumor, with adjacent normal tissue and blood. Repertoires from technical replicates were highly reproducible, with mean shared-clone rates roughly 0.89 and correlation coefficients above 0.95. Broad study findings and their caveats: A significantly larger repertoire fraction was made up by the top 250 clones in tumors than in blood (p = 0.039). The study included only four to six patients, and the authors note findings should be validated in a larger study. Comparison of CD4+ and CD8+ T cell repertoires was precluded by the use of bulk unsorted samples. Repertoire overlap was found to be higher between tumor regions (mean roughly 35%) than between tumor-adjacent (about 17%) or tumor-blood (14%) pairs, consistent with antigen-driven expansion. Because sequencing covered only the TCR beta chain and unpaired alpha chains were not captured, true repertoire diversity is likely underestimated.

TCRbeta-specific cDNA was reverse-transcribed from 500 ng total RNA using a constant-region primer and ProtoScript II reverse transcriptase. TCRbeta libraries were built with three nested multiplex PCR rounds, a slightly modified ARM-PCR procedure. Multiplex TRBV1-TRBV30 forward primers and a Cbeta reverse primer were used in the first two PCR rounds, each of which was run for around 9 cycles. A final 25-cycle PCR with Deep VentR polymerase added sample barcodes and Illumina adapters. Before sequencing, amplicons of 200-500 bp were purified from gel using a QIAquick gel extraction kit. The TCRbeta amplicons were sequenced with 250-bp paired-end reads on an Illumina HiSeq 2500. The paper's processing steps were these. Quality trimming of reads was performed with Trimmomatic v0.33, and paired reads were merged with FLASH v1.2.11 so that full CDR3 sequences could be recovered. V, D and J germline segments were assigned to the rearranged TCRbeta sequences by MiGEC v1.2.1b. Clonotype statistics and Shannon-Wiener diversity indices were computed with VDJtools v1.0.0. To cut down on sampling bias, every analysis after diversity analysis relied on just the 250 most abundant clonotypes from each sample. The public reads were quality trimmed at Q25 with fastp and then assembled into clones with MiXCR by TCRdb, keeping productive beta chains. A single entry per CDR3 protein holds the most common genes and DNA from its merged rows. The V and J calls come from TCRdb's annotation, not from the publication. Within this sample are fewer than 80,000 distinct CDR3 sequences, with approximately 69% of them counted one time only. 26% of the sample is taken by the ten largest.

Total RNA and DNA were co-extracted from around 18-30 mg of bulk tissue with the AllPrep DNA/RNA mini kit, without cell sorting. Between November 2015 and early 2016, 4 or 5 patients in China with histopathologically diagnosed primary liver carcinoma had their tumors surgically resected. At the time of sampling, the patients were treatment-naive and had chronic HBV infection. Each fresh piece of tumor and adjacent tissue was cut in two, with one half stored in RNAlater at -80 degrees C and the other half sent for histology. Reading from cysteine to phenylalanine, the CDR3 counts 12 amino acids. The entry retains the CDR3 DNA only, 36 bases that are in frame from base 1. Via the germline V gene (reference sequence), CDR1 is DFQATT and CDR2 SNEGSKA. Details on this clonotype: Its cognate antigen has yet to be identified. A junction end diverges from the germline sequence, so it may reflect a read error.

The sequenced material came from tumor-adjacent normal liver tissue. The chain is encoded by TRBV20-1 joined to TRBJ1-1; the D gene assignment is ambiguous. This receptor was taken from a man in his forties or fifties with primary liver carcinoma and hepatitis B virus infection. The DNA is as follows: TGCAATGCTAGTACTCGTGCCACTGAAGCTTTCTTT. It codes for CNASTRATEAFF.